A single sample gave rise to the 21 T cell receptor beta chains below, sequenced in a study of patients and donors after allogeneic stem cell transplantation. TCRdb used MiXCR to reprocess the RT-PCR reads, holding one entry per CDR3 protein. Among 25,000 to 35,000 distinct CDR3 sequences listed, almost 7% were seen once. The specimen was blood, either unsorted or a sorted T cell fraction (not recorded which). Receptors were obtained from a human donor who was either an allogeneic HSCT recipient or a stem cell or donor lymphocyte infusion donor (not recorded which). It is not recorded whose cells these are; they may come from a transplant donor.

This clonotype was detected many times. The chain carries TRBV5-1 and TRBJ1-2; D gene unclear. The V and J ends lost 3 bases and 0 bases respectively, with 9 bases between them. The CDR3 is 14 residues long. The germline CDR1 and CDR2 sequences are SGHRS and YFSETQ. CDR3 DNA: TGCGCCAGCAGCTCATACACTACTAACTATGGCTACACCTTC. Residues: CASSSYTTNYGYTF. The complete variable domain, with remaining parts taken from reference TRBV5-1 and TRBJ1-2, reads KAGVTQTPRYLIKTRGQQVTLSCSPISGHRSVSWYQQTPGQGLQFLFEYFSETQRNKGNFPGRFSGRQFSNSRSEMNVSTLELGDSALYLCASSSYTTNYGYTFGSGTRLTVV.

There are many counts of this clonotype. This chain links TRBV23-1 with TRBJ1-5; 8 bases match TRBD1. TRBV23-1 counts as an open reading frame of uncertain function. Trimming at V came to 4 bases and at J to 5 bases, leaving 10 bases not matched to a gene. The CDR3 covers 16 residues. CDR3 residues: CASSPPRTGYYQPQHF. CDR3 bases: TGCGCCAGCAGTCCACCGAGGACAGGGTATTATCAGCCCCAGCATTTT.

At least ten counts were recorded for this clonotype. J is TRBJ1-1 and V is TRBV18; D gene unclear. The CDR3 runs to 12 residues. Trimming shortened V by 0 bases and J by 7 bases, and 6 bases separated the two germline ends. In germline, CDR1 is KGHSH, CDR2 LQKENI. This CDR3 reads CASSPPGLEAFF. CDR3 nucleotide sequence: TGTGCCAGCTCACCACCGGGCCTTGAAGCTTTCTTT.

The chain employs TRBV7-9 and TRBJ2-1; D is uncertain. The CDR3 runs to 12 residues. CDR1 is SEHNR, CDR2 FQNEAQ, per germline (reference sequence). Trimming pared 1 base from V and 6 bases from J, leaving 4 bases between. CDR3 protein: CASSLDFNEQFF. Written as DNA, the CDR3 is TGTGCCAGCAGCTTAGATTTCAATGAGCAGTTCTTC. Supplemented by reference TRBV7-9 and TRBJ2-1, the full variable domain reads DTGVSQNPRHKITKRGQNVTFRCDPISEHNRLYWYRQTLGQGPEFLTYFQNEAQLEKSRLLSDRFSAERPKGSFSTLEIQRTEQGDSAMYLCASSLDFNEQFFGPGTRLTVL.

The V call is TRBV21-1, the J call TRBJ2-7; TRBD1 is taken as the D call from the table, unchecked against the DNA. TRBV21-1 is listed as a pseudogene. The CDR3 sequence is 15 residues long. The CDR3 loop reads CASGKAGDRSGEQYF. CDR3 in DNA: TGTGCCAGCGGCAAAGCGGGGGACAGGAGTGGGGAGCAGTACTTC.

A word on this clonotype: This could be a read error, since a much larger clone is one nucleotide away. This rearrangement joins TRBV6-5 to TRBJ1-3, with D hard to call. Per germline, CDR1 MNHEY and CDR2 SVGAGI. The CDR3 totals 14 residues. V shed 0 bases and J shed 6 bases, with 9 bases lying between them. The CDR3 DNA sequence: TGTGCCAGCAGTTACTCGACTGAGGAAAACACCATATATTTT. Encoded protein: CASSYSTEENTIYF.

This clonotype was detected many times. CDR3 amino acids: CASSNDRRDIQYF. CDR3 bases: TGCGCCAGCAGTAACGACAGGAGAGACATTCAGTACTTC. V usage is TRBV5-1 and J usage is TRBJ2-4; maybe TRBD1 (6 bases). The V gene's germline CDR1 is SGHRS and CDR2 YFSETQ. With 5 bases removed from V and 8 bases from J, the gap between germline ends came to 14 bases. The CDR3 loop spans 13 amino acids. Drawing the rest from reference TRBV5-1 and TRBJ2-4, the complete variable domain is KAGVTQTPRYLIKTRGQQVTLSCSPISGHRSVSWYQQTPGQGLQFLFEYFSETQRNKGNFPGRFSGRQFSNSRSEMNVSTLELGDSALYLCASSNDRRDIQYFGAGTRLSVL.

This clonotype was observed a handful of times. This chain links TRBV28 with TRBJ2-1; D may be TRBD1 (6 bases). V lost 8 bases and J lost 3, with 14 bases in between. The CDR3 runs to 14 residues. Germline V gene lookup returns CDR1 MDHEN and CDR2 SYDVKM. CDR3 sequence reads: CASVPPGDYNEQFF. The CDR3 region has the DNA TGTGCCAGCGTACCTCCAGGGGACTACAATGAGCAGTTCTTC.

The chain joins TRBV2 to TRBJ2-5; D is unclear. Trimming pared 8 bases from V and 7 bases from J, leaving 17 bases between. CDR1 is SNHLY and CDR2 is FYNNEI in the germline V gene. The CDR3 length is 13 residues. CDR3 in amino acids: CASDPGQSGTQYF. CDR3 in DNA: TGTGCCAGCGACCCTGGGCAGTCCGGGACCCAGTACTTC.

This clonotype rates as medium-sized (0.01 to 0.1%). The genes are TRBV12-3 or TRBV12-4 and TRBJ1-5; 7 bases fit TRBD1. The CDR3 spans 15 residues. V lost 6 bases and J lost 0; bases outside the gene matches: 5. The CDR3 loop is CASRGDSLSNQPQHF. The CDR3 region has the DNA TGTGCCAGCAGGGGGGACAGCCTTAGCAATCAGCCCCAGCATTTT.

In regard to this clonotype: This may be a read error, as it is one base from a much larger clone. The genes are TRBV20-1 and TRBJ1-6; a possible D gene is TRBD1 (5 bases). CDR1 DFQATT and CDR2 SNEGSKA come from the germline V gene (reference sequence). There are 16 residues in the CDR3. CDR3 sequence reads: CSARPLGWGSNSPLYF. Here the CDR3 DNA reads TGCAGTGCTAGACCTCTGGGGTGGGGGTCCAATTCACCCCTCTACTTT.

This clonotype was picked up many times. The rearrangement uses TRBV7-2 and TRBJ1-2; weak D call: TRBD1 (5 bases). Trimming cost V 3 bases and J 4 bases, with 12 bases left between them. Germline V gene sequence: CDR1 SGHTA, CDR2 FQGNSA. This CDR3 spans 14 amino acids. The CDR3 region has the DNA TGTGCCAGCAGCTTTTCTACTGGGGGCTATGGCTACACCTTC. Translating gives CASSFSTGGYGYTF.

This clonotype appeared many times. CDR3 region: CASWANGEVNTEAFF. DNA for the CDR3: TGTGCCAGCTGGGCCAACGGGGAAGTTAACACTGAAGCTTTCTTT. V and J are TRBV7-2 and TRBJ1-1; D is ambiguous. CDR3 length equals 15 residues. Germline CDR1 and CDR2: SGHTA and FQGNSA. The V and J ends lost 8 bases and 2 bases respectively, with 18 bases between them.

V and J are TRBV20-1 and TRBJ2-3; TRBD2 matches at 16 bases. This CDR3 spans 16 amino acids. J gave up 5 bases and V 2 bases, and 4 bases lay outside the gene matches. CDR1 DFQATT and CDR2 SNEGSKA come from the germline V gene (reference sequence). The chain's CDR3 is CSARMGLAGGGDTQYF. As DNA, the CDR3 is TGCAGTGCTAGAATGGGACTAGCGGGAGGGGGAGATACGCAGTATTTT.

The chain joins TRBV28 to TRBJ2-5; D assignment may be TRBD1 or TRBD2 (6 bases each). This CDR3 region has 19 residues. V lost 4 bases and J 3 bases, leaving 27 bases between the germline ends. CDR1 is MDHEN, CDR2 SYDVKM, per germline. CDR3 sequence: CASSSPVQAIWRGEETQYF. The CDR3 DNA sequence: TGTGCCAGCAGTTCACCAGTTCAGGCTATTTGGAGGGGGGAAGAGACCCAGTACTTC.

This clonotype was seen many times. The gene calls are TRBV18 and TRBJ1-1; 8 bases map to TRBD1. Trimming took 3 bases from V and 5 from J; bases not matched to a gene: 11. Germline loops: CDR1 KGHSH, CDR2 LQKENI. The CDR3 loop spans 16 amino acids. The CDR3 reads CASSPITGGRGTEAFF. The CDR3 bases are TGTGCCAGCTCACCTATTACAGGGGGGCGAGGAACTGAAGCTTTCTTT.

This clonotype has at least ten counts. J is TRBJ1-1 and V is TRBV7-9; TRBD1 matches at 10 bases. Germline trimming cut 7 bases from V and 5 bases from J; bases unmatched to any gene: 7. This CDR3 is 14 amino acids long. Germline values: CDR1 SEHNR, CDR2 FQNEAQ (reference sequence). CDR3 bases: TGTGCCAGCAAGACCGGGACAGGGGTGACTGAAGCTTTCTTT. Translation gives CASKTGTGVTEAFF.

Ten or more counts support this clonotype. The rearrangement uses TRBV7-9 and TRBJ2-1; D not certain. The germline V and J ends were trimmed by 2 bases and 6 bases, with 8 bases remaining between them. CDR3 size: 13 residues. From germline, CDR1 is SEHNR and CDR2 FQNEAQ (reference sequence). The CDR3 DNA follows: TGTGCCAGCAGCTTAAGGTCTGCCAATGAGCAGTTCTTC. Translation gives CASSLRSANEQFF.

The CDR3 DNA reads TGTGCCAGCAGGCCTTCCACAGATACGCAGTATTTT. Translating gives CASRPSTDTQYF. The chain employs TRBV28 and TRBJ2-3; D is ambiguous. Germline CDR1 MDHEN, CDR2 SYDVKM. With 6 bases removed from V and 2 bases from J, the gap between germline ends came to 6 bases. This CDR3 comprises 12 residues.

At least ten counts were recorded for this clonotype. This sequence joins TRBV7-6 and TRBJ1-2, with a possible D match to TRBD1 (5 bases). The V and J ends lost 1 base and 4 bases respectively, with 16 bases between them. The germline V gene encodes CDR1 SGHVS and CDR2 FNYEAQ. CDR3 length: 16 residues. This CDR3 is CASSLGGRVGGYGYTF. The CDR3 coding sequence is TGTGCCAGCAGCTTAGGGGGCAGGGTCGGAGGCTATGGCTACACCTTC.

The genes are TRBV7-9 and TRBJ2-1; D remains ambiguous. V was clipped by 6 bases and J by 11 bases, with 17 bases between them. This CDR3 comprises 13 residues. Germline loops: CDR1 SEHNR, CDR2 FQNEAQ (reference sequence). The CDR3 bases are TGTGCCAGCAGTCCCCCCGGGCCCCCCAAGCAGTTCTTC. Its translation is CASSPPGPPKQFF.